This TCR beta chain derives from a study of T cells in Graves' hyperthyroidism and ophthalmopathy. Study-wide background: At initial diagnosis, before any treatment had begun, peripheral blood was obtained.

Amplified regions were TCR beta CDR3 sequences from RNA transcripts. The primer set for the first-round RT-PCR of the TCR CDR3 was HTBI. TCRdb reanalysed the multiplex PCR reads using MiXCR and keeps one entry per CDR3 protein. This sample has a few hundred thousand distinct CDR3 sequences, with around a sixth found just once. General observations from the study: Ophthalmopathy was separated from stable hyperthyroidism by a 13 V-J model.

The CDR3 loop spans 13 amino acids. CDR1 is MNHEY, CDR2 SVGEGT, per germline. The germline V and J ends were trimmed by 6 bases and 1 base, with 9 bases remaining between them. This clonotype was detected ten times or more. Antigen unknown. The TCR originated in a woman in her fifties or sixties with Graves' hyperthyroidism. The sequenced material came from blood. The chain joins TRBV6-2 or TRBV6-3 to TRBJ1-1; TRBD1 is a possible D gene (5 bases). The CDR3 DNA sequence: TGTGCCAGCAGACCAACAGGGAACACTGAAGCTTTCTTT. Encoded protein: CASRPTGNTEAFF.